This T cell receptor beta chain was sequenced during a study of blood T cells in healthy people across ages (dated by TCRdb to 2015 to 2017). About the full investigation: Template switching captured roughly one uniquely barcoded TCR beta cDNA molecule per two T cells in model experiments. Using deep sequencing normalized with unique cDNA molecular identifiers, the study measured how TCR beta repertoire diversity changes with age. For two donors (one aged 18 to 29 and one aged 80 or older), the study analyzed two additional independent replicas of 1 million unique cDNA reads from the same blood draw. Donors were grouped into four age groups: young (average approximately 15 years), middle-aged (39), aged (about 60) and long-lived (approximately 75). To avoid experimental bias, donors of different ages were randomly spread across the sequencing lanes.

What the research found in general, with its limitations: Donor CMV infection status was unknown, potentially confounding age-related changes in expanded clonotypes. There was a strong correlation between observed TCR beta diversity and the percentage of naive T cells measured by flow cytometry. Estimates of total diversity based on one million sequenced T cells were considered lower bounds and underestimates. The long-lived group showed more naive CD4+ T cells, fewer expanded clones and increased TCR diversity than the aged group, suggesting age selection. Observed TCR beta diversity per million T cells fell roughly linearly with age, and a significant reduction was already apparent by age about 43. Because profiling used bulk unsorted PBMCs, naive and antigen-experienced compartments could not be compared conclusively.

This clonotype was picked up one time. Its antigen has not been determined. The input lacks base qualities; no much larger clone sits a single base away. Systemically healthy Caucasian individuals from Russia, 35 to 40 in total and aged about 6 to 95 years, were included as donors. Each donor gave about 9.8 milliliters of peripheral blood, drawn into EDTA-treated Vacutainer tubes. Ficoll-Paque density-gradient centrifugation was used to isolate PBMCs, with at least 7 million obtained per sample. Total RNA, at least 6 micrograms per sample, was extracted from PBMCs with Trizol reagent. For every donor, flow cytometry on a PBMC aliquot measured the percentage of naive CD45RAhigh/CD27high T cells. To prepare the library, 5' RACE was applied. Reads for this sample came from an Illumina HiSeq 2500. The second PCR ran for about 7 to 11 cycles and used a J-beta primer mix along with a sample-barcoded 5' primer. A template-switch 5' adaptor carrying 12 random nucleotides introduced a unique molecular identifier onto each TCR beta cDNA molecule. Each sample yielded at least 2.5 million CDR3-containing paired-end reads. First-strand cDNA synthesis was performed from all RNA using the Mint cDNA synthesis kit, with priming by a TRBC-specific oligonucleotide. Following uracil-DNA glycosylase treatment, a first 18-cycle PCR with universal primers M1SS and BC2_uni_R was performed on all cDNA. In the authors' own workflow: Each sample was normalized by randomly selecting 1 million high-quality reads, each carrying a distinct molecular identifier. Reads with shared molecular identifiers were discarded instead of being binned into consensus sequences. MiTCR, run with a Q25 quality threshold and the strictest error-elimination algorithm, handled CDR3 identification, clonotype clustering and error correction. A nonparametric unseen species model using Euler transformation provided a lower-bound estimate of total TCR beta diversity. TCRdb redid the processing of the public reads, applying fastp at Q25 and MiXCR, and retained in-frame beta chains. Entries are consolidated by CDR3 protein sequence, retaining the most common genes and DNA. These V and J calls derive from TCRdb rather than the authors' analysis. Recorded for this sample are some 1.4 million distinct CDR3 sequences; 35% to 45% of them occurred a single time. Together, the top ten hold roughly 7.7% of the sample.

Sequenced material: blood. The receptor was derived from a woman aged 18-29 years in good health.

The nucleotide sequence is TGTGCCAGCAGTCACCCAGCGGCCTACGAGCAGTACTTC. It translates to CASSHPAAYEQYF. The sequence joins TRBV6-2 or TRBV6-3 to TRBJ2-7; perhaps TRBD2 is the D gene, with 5 bases matching. The CDR1 and CDR2 encoded by the germline V gene are MNHEY and SVGEGT. CDR3 length: 13 amino acids, cysteine to phenylalanine. Only the CDR3 part of the read is kept: 39 bases, read in frame from the first base. V is pared back by 5 bases and J by 2 bases, with 10 bases lying between the germline termini.